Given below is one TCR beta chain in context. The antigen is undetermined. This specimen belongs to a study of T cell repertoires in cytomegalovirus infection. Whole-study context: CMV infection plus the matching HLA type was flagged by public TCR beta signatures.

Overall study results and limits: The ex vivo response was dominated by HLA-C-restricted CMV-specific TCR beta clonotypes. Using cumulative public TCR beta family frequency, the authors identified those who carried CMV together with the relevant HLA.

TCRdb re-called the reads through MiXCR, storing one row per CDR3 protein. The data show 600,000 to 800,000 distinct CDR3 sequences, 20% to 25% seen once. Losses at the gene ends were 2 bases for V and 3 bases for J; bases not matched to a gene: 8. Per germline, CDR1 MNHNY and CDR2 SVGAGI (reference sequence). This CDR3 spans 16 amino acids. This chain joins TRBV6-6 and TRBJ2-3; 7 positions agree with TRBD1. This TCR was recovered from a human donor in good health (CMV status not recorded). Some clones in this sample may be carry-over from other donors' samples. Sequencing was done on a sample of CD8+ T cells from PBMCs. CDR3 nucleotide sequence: TGTGCCAGCAGTTACCTTGACAGGGTTGCGACAGATACGCAGTATTTT. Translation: CASSYLDRVATDTQYF.